The 5 T cell receptor beta chains below all came from one sample that was sequenced in a study of shared clonotypes between healthy human individuals. The repertoire was sequenced with immunoSEQ multiplex PCR; TCRdb's copy has only in-frame clones and lacks some. Of 470,000 or so clones listed, 65% to 85% are singletons. Sequencing was performed on PBMCs. Receptors originate from a woman aged 40 to 55 in good health. Some clones in this sample may be carry-over from other donors' samples.

This rearrangement joins TRBV27 to TRBJ2-5; 8 nucleotides agree with TRBD2. J lost 1 base, V lost 2 bases, and 3 bases had no gene match. This CDR3 is 15 amino acids long. Germline V CDR1 and CDR2: MNHEY, SMNVEV (reference sequence). CDR3 in DNA: TGTGCCAGCAGTTTAAGTCTAGCGGGCCAAGAGACCCAGTACTTC. It codes for CASSLSLAGQETQYF.

The gene calls are TRBV5-1 and TRBJ2-5, with D perhaps matching TRBD2 (6 bases). The CDR3 is 14 amino acids. The germline V gene has CDR1 SGHRS and CDR2 YFSETQ. Trimming cost V 1 base and J 5 bases, with 12 bases left between them. CDR3 region: CASSLNPGDETQYF. CDR3 DNA: TGCGCCAGCAGCTTGAATCCGGGAGACGAGACCCAGTACTTC.

This sequence joins TRBV7-6 and TRBJ1-2; no reliable D call. This CDR3 region has 13 residues. Trimming left V 1 base short and J 5 bases short, with 8 bases between. The V gene's germline CDR1 is SGHVS and CDR2 FNYEAQ. CDR3 loop: CASSLDGSYGYTF. The CDR3 bases are TGTGCCAGCAGCTTAGACGGATCTTATGGCTACACCTTC. Full variable domain (missing parts from reference TRBV7-6 and TRBJ1-2): GAGVSQSPRYKVTKRGQDVALRCDPISGHVSLYWYRQALGQGPEFLTYFNYEAQQDKSGLPNDRFSAERPEGSISTLTIQRTEQRDSAMYRCASSLDGSYGYTFGSGTRLTVV.

A single count supports this clone. The gene calls are TRBV25-1 and TRBJ2-3; TRBD2 is a possible D gene (6 bases). V was trimmed by 1 base and J by 0 bases, leaving 11 bases between them. The CDR3 sequence is 16 residues long. In germline, CDR1 is MGHDK, CDR2 SYGVNS. CDR3 sequence (DNA): TGTGCCAGCAGTGAATCGAGGGACTCCAGCACAGATACGCAGTATTTT. This sequence encodes CASSESRDSSTDTQYF.

This clone has only a few counts. Since a far larger clone is one base different, this is likely a read error. In nucleotides, the CDR3 is TGCAGCGTGGGACAGAGACTAGTGACTGAAGCTTTCTTT. This encodes CSVGQRLVTEAFF. This chain connects TRBV29-1 to TRBJ1-1; 7 bases fit TRBD1. The V and J ends lost 6 bases and 5 bases, in that order; junction bases with no gene match: 9. Germline CDR1 SQVTM, CDR2 ANQGSEA. CDR3 length: 13 residues.